Listed here are 20 T cell receptor beta chains from one sample, sequenced in a study of blood T cell repertoires in COVID-19 (dated by TCRdb to 2020 to 2022). The receptor library was made with the immunoSEQ multiplex PCR assay. The table comes from immuneACCESS by way of TCRdb, which keeps in-frame sequences with V and J called. Part of the clones is missing from these tables; in studies checked, under half for an unresolved V gene and the rest for unknown reasons. Here the sample has 300,000 to 450,000 clones; 88% occur a single time. About 1.2% of the sample is taken by the ten largest. Sample: PBMCs or T cells enriched from blood (not recorded which). The origin of the receptors is a woman between 18 and 29 years old who had recovered from COVID-19.

The chain carries TRBV7-2 and TRBJ2-7, with D tentatively TRBD2 (7 bases). Germline CDR1 reads SGHTA; CDR2 reads FQGNSA. CDR3 length: 16 amino acids. Trimming removed 5 bases at V and 2 bases at J, with 19 bases between. For the CDR3, the DNA is TGTGCCAGCAGCCAGGGCGCGGGGGCCCGGACCTACGAGCAGTACTTC. Amino acid sequence: CASSQGAGARTYEQYF.

This sequence joins TRBV3-1 (or the pseudogene TRBV3-2) and TRBJ2-7; 9 bases fit TRBD1. The CDR3 covers 18 residues. The germline CDR1 and CDR2 sequences are LGHDT and YNNKEL (reference sequence). J was trimmed by 2 bases and V by 0 bases; bases with no gene match: 11. CDR3 in amino acids: CASSQDQGQGRIPYEQYF. The DNA for the CDR3 is TGTGCCAGCAGCCAAGATCAAGGACAGGGGAGGATCCCCTACGAGCAGTACTTC.

This clone was detected once. CDR3 region: CASRWTGGTEAFF. CDR3 in DNA: TGTGCCAGCAGATGGACAGGGGGCACTGAAGCTTTCTTT. The V gene is TRBV27, the J gene TRBJ1-1; TRBD1 matches 10 bases. The CDR3 consists of 13 residues. J gave up 4 bases and V 6 bases, and 2 bases lay outside the gene matches. Germline V lookup: CDR1 MNHEY, CDR2 SMNVEV (reference sequence).

The chain carries TRBV3-1 (or the pseudogene TRBV3-2) and TRBJ2-2, with D perhaps matching TRBD2 (6 bases). The germline V gene encodes CDR1 LGHDT and CDR2 YNNKEL (reference sequence). Trimming removed 0 bases from V and 6 bases from J, with 20 bases in between. The CDR3 loop spans 18 amino acids. The CDR3 loop reads CASSQEGGTRWRSGELFF. The CDR3 bases are TGTGCCAGCAGCCAAGAAGGAGGGACTCGATGGCGGTCCGGGGAGCTGTTTTTT.

The CDR3 protein is CASRFDTSFGAFF. CDR3 coding DNA: TGTGCCAGCAGGTTTGACACGAGCTTTGGGGCTTTCTTT. This chain connects TRBV6-5 to TRBJ1-1; no clear D gene. V lost 6 bases and J lost 11, with 19 bases in between. The CDR3 contains 13 residues. Germline-derived CDR1 and CDR2 are MNHEY and SVGAGI.

In the case of this clone: Other nucleotide sequences from this sample produce the same CDR3. The V gene is TRBV5-6, the J gene TRBJ1-1, with D unclear. From germline, CDR1 is SGHDT and CDR2 YYEEEE. Trimming stripped 5 bases from V and 1 base from J, with 9 bases between. The CDR3 sequence is 13 residues long. As DNA, the CDR3 is TGTGCCAGCAGTCTGAGAGGGAACACTGAAGCTTTCTTT. This codes for CASSLRGNTEAFF. Together with reference TRBV5-6 and TRBJ1-1, the CDR3 gives the full variable domain: DAGVTQSPTHLIKTRGQQVTLRCSPKSGHDTVSWYQQALGQGPQFIFQYYEEEERQRGNFPDRFSGHQFPNYSSELNVNALLLGDSALYLCASSLRGNTEAFFGQGTRLTVV.

The V and J genes are TRBV13 and TRBJ1-2; D is ambiguous. CDR3 length: 15 amino acids. Per germline, CDR1 PRHDT and CDR2 FYEKMQ (reference sequence). Trimming took off 1 base at V and 4 bases at J, with 13 bases between the two ends. The CDR3 loop is CASSLASGRGYGYTF. CDR3 coding DNA: TGTGCCAGCAGCTTAGCTAGCGGACGGGGCTATGGCTACACCTTC. Looking up the rest from reference TRBV13 and TRBJ1-2 gives the full variable domain: AAGVIQSPRHLIKEKRETATLKCYPIPRHDTVYWYQQGPGQDPQFLISFYEKMQSDKGSIPDRFSAQQFSDYHSELNMSSLELGDSALYFCASSLASGRGYGYTFGSGTRLTVV.

The chain has TRBV7-8 and TRBJ1-3; D gene unclear. V lost 5 bases to trimming and J lost 8 bases, with 10 bases between them. This CDR3 is 12 amino acids long. The germline CDR1 and CDR2 sequences are SGHVS and FQNEAQ. The CDR3 loop is CASSDPADTIYF. The CDR3 DNA sequence: TGTGCCAGCAGCGATCCAGCGGACACCATATATTTT.

This clone has only a few counts. The chain carries TRBV2 and TRBJ1-2, with TRBD1 matching over 9 bases. Germline loops: CDR1 SNHLY, CDR2 FYNNEI. This CDR3 is built from 14 residues. Trimming took 4 bases from V and 8 from J; bases not matched to a gene: 8. CDR3 DNA sequence: TGTGCCAGCAGTGGTTCACAGGGGGCTGTAGGCTACACCTTC. This translates into CASSGSQGAVGYTF.

The rearrangement links TRBV30 to TRBJ2-1, with a weak D call TRBD2 (6 bases). CDR3 size: 14 residues. V shed 4 bases and J shed 2 bases, with 12 bases lying between them. Looked up from germline, CDR1 is GTSNPN and CDR2 is SVGIG (reference sequence). The CDR3 coding sequence is TGTGCCTGGAACCCGGGACTGGCCTACAATGAGCAGTTCTTC. Protein: CAWNPGLAYNEQFF.

CDR3 in amino acids: CASSPQSGGNQPQHF. The CDR3 DNA follows: TGTGCCAGCAGCCCACAAAGCGGGGGCAATCAGCCCCAGCATTTT. The rearrangement joins TRBV4-2 to TRBJ1-5, with D uncertain. Germline V lookup: CDR1 LGHNA, CDR2 YNFKEQ. Deletions cut 4 bases from V and 2 bases from J, with 12 bases between. This CDR3 region has 15 residues.

The gene calls are TRBV19 and TRBJ2-1; tentatively, D is TRBD2 (5 bases). Germline assignment: CDR1 LNHDA and CDR2 SQIVND (reference sequence). V shed 6 bases and J shed 6 bases, with 18 bases lying between them. The CDR3 spans 15 residues. This CDR3 is CASRVVEGGFNEQFF. The CDR3 nucleotides read TGTGCCAGTAGAGTTGTAGAGGGCGGGTTCAATGAGCAGTTCTTC.

This chain uses TRBV6-5 with TRBJ1-2; 10 nucleotides align to TRBD1. Germline loops: CDR1 MNHEY, CDR2 SVGAGI. Unmatched junction bases numbered 4, after V lost 0 bases and J lost 6 bases. The CDR3 runs to 15 residues. The CDR3 spells CASSYSLGTGDGYTF. The CDR3 bases are TGTGCCAGCAGTTACTCCTTGGGGACAGGGGATGGCTACACCTTC.

The rearrangement joins TRBV20-1 to TRBJ1-1, with D unresolved. Deletions cut 3 bases from V and 4 bases from J, with 12 bases between. The CDR3 runs 13 residues. Germline lookup yields CDR1 DFQATT and CDR2 SNEGSKA (reference sequence). The CDR3 nucleotides read TGCAGTGCTAGTCAGGCAGTGGGCACTGAAGCTTTCTTT. It is translated as CSASQAVGTEAFF.

This chain connects TRBV4-1 to TRBJ1-1; 7 nucleotides agree with TRBD1. Germline CDR1 is MGHRA and CDR2 is YSYEKL. The CDR3 covers 14 residues. The V and J ends lost 4 bases and 5 bases, in that order; junction bases with no gene match: 7. The CDR3 region has the DNA TGCGCCAGCAGCCCCCGACAGGGAGAGACTGAAGCTTTCTTT. It is translated as CASSPRQGETEAFF.

The chain joins TRBV6-5 to TRBJ2-5; tentatively, D is TRBD1 (6 bases). CDR3 length: 14 amino acids. Germline assignment: CDR1 MNHEY and CDR2 SVGAGI. V lost 10 bases, J lost 7 bases, and 22 bases lay in between. In DNA, the CDR3 is TGTGCCACAACGACAGGACCGGCCCGTATGACCCAGTACTTC. Translating gives CATTTGPARMTQYF.

V usage is TRBV7-2 and J usage is TRBJ2-3; 9 bases are a match to TRBD2. Per germline, CDR1 SGHTA and CDR2 FQGNSA. This CDR3 is 15 amino acids long. V lost 5 bases, J lost 5 bases, and 8 bases stayed unmatched. CDR3 residues: CASSPAGREGDTQYF. Written as DNA, the CDR3 is TGTGCCAGCAGCCCAGCGGGGCGGGAGGGAGATACGCAGTATTTT. Filled out from reference TRBV7-2 and TRBJ2-3, the complete variable domain reads GAGVSQSPSNKVTEKGKDVELRCDPISGHTALYWYRQSLGQGLEFLIYFQGNSAPDKSGLPSDRFSAERTGGSVSTLTIQRTQQEDSAVYLCASSPAGREGDTQYFGPGTRLTVL.

The genes are TRBV3-1 (or the pseudogene TRBV3-2) and TRBJ1-1, with D unresolved. The CDR3 spans 15 residues. V shed 1 base and J shed 1 base, with 10 bases lying between them. The germline V gene has CDR1 LGHDT and CDR2 YNNKEL (reference sequence). CDR3 in DNA: TGTGCCAGCAGCCAAGGGGCCAGCAGGAACACTGAAGCTTTCTTT. Its translation: CASSQGASRNTEAFF.

The V call is TRBV10-1, the J call TRBJ1-2, with D possibly TRBD1 on 6 matching bases. The V gene lost 8 bases and the J gene lost 1 base, with 11 bases spanning the gap. Per germline, CDR1 WNHNN and CDR2 SYGVQD (reference sequence). The CDR3 contains 13 residues. CDR3 DNA sequence: TGCGCCAGCTCCCAGGACAGTAACTATGGCTACACCTTC. Protein: CASSQDSNYGYTF.

The gene calls are TRBV5-1 and TRBJ2-5, with TRBD1 as a possible D gene (5 bases). Trimming pared 0 bases from V and 5 bases from J, leaving 8 bases between. Per the germline V gene, CDR1 is SGHRS and CDR2 is YFSETQ. This CDR3 has 13 residues. CDR3 loop: CASSLGGKETQYF. The CDR3 nucleotides read TGCGCCAGCAGCTTGGGGGGCAAGGAGACCCAGTACTTC.